The next 22 T cell receptor beta chains were all read from a single sample in a study of CD8 T cells in ankylosing spondylitis (dated 2017 in TCRdb). These receptors lack a known antigen. The paper as a whole reports these results and caveats: A TCR beta motif of about 8 highly homologous amino acid variants appeared characteristic of blood from ankylosing spondylitis patients.

The method behind the library was 5' RACE. The sequencer was an Illumina HiSeq 2500. Clones were called with MiXCR by TCRdb after fastp trimmed the public reads at Q25, and only in-frame beta chains were retained. Rows are combined by CDR3 protein, so each entry shows the most common genes and DNA. Within this sample are almost 400,000 distinct CDR3 sequences, with more than 20% of them counted one time only. Roughly a sixth of the sample rests with the top ten. The sequenced sample was blood, either unsorted or a sorted T cell fraction (not recorded which). The receptors were gathered from a male donor with ankylosing spondylitis.

J is TRBJ2-5 and V is TRBV5-1; 7 bases agree with TRBD2. Trimming cost V 0 bases and J 6 bases; bases outside gene matches: 8. The length of the CDR3 is 15 residues. The germline gives CDR1 SGHRS, CDR2 YFSETQ. CDR3 sequence (DNA): TGCGCCAGCAGCTTGGTTGGGGGAGGGCACAAGACCCAGTACTTC. It specifies CASSLVGGGHKTQYF.

This clonotype was observed many times. The gene calls are TRBV29-1 and TRBJ2-3; D is ambiguous. The CDR3 runs 13 residues. Germline V CDR1 and CDR2: SQVTM, ANQGSEA. The V gene lost 0 bases and the J gene lost 3 bases, with 7 bases spanning the gap. The DNA of the CDR3 is TGCAGCGTTGAAGAGTCCGGGACAGATACGCAGTATTTT. Amino acid sequence: CSVEESGTDTQYF.

This rearrangement joins TRBV9 to TRBJ2-7; 12 bases fit TRBD2. V gave up 4 bases and J gave up 5 bases; unmatched junction bases: 10. The CDR3 covers 16 residues. The germline gives CDR1 SGDLS, CDR2 YYNGEE. CDR3 residues: CASSPDPSGRADEQYF. The CDR3 DNA is TGTGCCAGCAGCCCAGACCCTAGCGGGAGGGCCGACGAGCAGTACTTC. The entire variable domain, with the rest obtained from reference TRBV9 and TRBJ2-7, is as follows: DSGVTQTPKHLITATGQRVTLRCSPRSGDLSVYWYQQSLDQGLQFLIQYYNGEERAKGNILERFSAQQFPDLHSELNLSSLELGDSALYFCASSPDPSGRADEQYFGPGTRLTVT.

The chain links TRBV20-1 to TRBJ2-3; no definite D call. CDR3 size: 16 residues. The V end was cut by 1 base, the J end by 2 bases, with 16 bases between. Germline-derived CDR1 and CDR2 are DFQATT and SNEGSKA (reference sequence). For the CDR3, the DNA is TGCAGTGCTAGAGTCGGAACTCCTTTCGACACAGATACGCAGTATTTT. This translates into CSARVGTPFDTDTQYF.

This clonotype was seen more than once but under ten times. The chain is built from TRBV28 and TRBJ2-7, with D hard to call. Germline loops: CDR1 MDHEN, CDR2 SYDVKM. This CDR3 has 13 amino acids. The ends were cut back, 9 bases at V and 1 base at J, with 13 bases in the middle. The CDR3: CASNLGGSYEQYF. The CDR3 nucleotides are TGTGCCAGTAACCTGGGCGGTTCCTACGAGCAGTACTTC.

This clonotype showed up just a few times. The chain is built from TRBV6-1 and TRBJ2-3; D unresolved. CDR1 and CDR2 (germline): MNHNS, SASEGT. The V end lost 7 bases, the J end lost 4 bases, and 12 bases lay between the germline ends. The CDR3 extends over 13 amino acids. The CDR3 DNA follows: TGTGCCAGCAAAATCAATTCCGCAGATACGCAGTATTTT. It yields the protein CASKINSADTQYF.

V is TRBV20-1 and J is TRBJ2-5, with 7 bases matching TRBD2. This CDR3 region has 14 residues. Germline V gene lookup returns CDR1 DFQATT and CDR2 SNEGSKA (reference sequence). V trimming: 6 bases; J trimming: 5 bases; junction bases outside the gene matches: 12. CDR3 bases: TGCAGTGCGCTAGGACCAGCGGGAAGGGAGACCCAGTACTTC. It is translated as CSALGPAGRETQYF.

The gene calls are TRBV18 and TRBJ2-1, with 10 positions matching TRBD1. There are 13 residues in the CDR3. V gave up 6 bases and J gave up 8 bases; unmatched junction bases: 4. Germline CDR1 and CDR2: KGHSH and LQKENI. DNA for the CDR3: TGTGCCAGCTCGCCGGACAGGGGGGATGAGCAGTTCTTC. It codes for CASSPDRGDEQFF.

V gene TRBV27 combines with J gene TRBJ2-1, with 7 bases lining up with TRBD1. After removal of 0 bases from V and 5 bases from J, the junction contained 7 bases not matched to a gene. Germline V lookup: CDR1 MNHEY, CDR2 SMNVEV (reference sequence). This CDR3 has 16 amino acids. The CDR3 here is CASSLSQGVRNNEQFF. The CDR3 DNA follows: TGTGCCAGCAGTTTATCGCAGGGGGTGAGAAACAATGAGCAGTTCTTC.

This clonotype has just a few counts. For the CDR3, the DNA is TGTGCCAGCAGTTACGTGAGGGGTGGCCAGCCCCAGCATTTT. Encoded protein: CASSYVRGGQPQHF. This sequence joins TRBV6-2 or TRBV6-3 and TRBJ1-5, with a weak D call TRBD1 (5 bases). Deletions cut 2 bases from V and 7 bases from J, with 12 bases between. This CDR3 is built from 14 residues. Per the germline V gene, CDR1 is MNHEY and CDR2 is SVGEGT.

This chain connects TRBV20-1 to TRBJ1-5, with 7 bases matching TRBD1. The CDR3 sequence is 15 residues long. Unmatched junction bases numbered 5, after V lost 3 bases and J lost 0 bases. The germline V gene encodes CDR1 DFQATT and CDR2 SNEGSKA (reference sequence). The CDR3 is CSASVTGNSNQPQHF. Written as DNA, the CDR3 is TGCAGTGCTAGTGTGACAGGGAATAGCAATCAGCCCCAGCATTTT.

This chain links TRBV29-1 with TRBJ1-5, with D perhaps matching TRBD1 (5 bases). Germline V lookup: CDR1 SQVTM, CDR2 ANQGSEA. Trimming pared 2 bases from V and 0 bases from J, leaving 8 bases between. This CDR3 spans 14 amino acids. The CDR3 bases are TGCAGCGTTGAAACGGGGGATAGCAATCAGCCCCAGCATTTT. This gives the protein CSVETGDSNQPQHF. Supplemented by reference TRBV29-1 and TRBJ1-5, the full variable domain reads SAVISQKPSRDICQRGTSLTIQCQVDSQVTMMFWYRQQPGQSLTLIATANQGSEATYESGFVIDKFPISRPNLTFSTLTVSNMSPEDSSIYLCSVETGDSNQPQHFGDGTRLSIL.

The CDR3 reads CASSLDVSRYEQYF. In DNA form, the CDR3 reads TGCGCCAGCAGCTTGGACGTTAGTAGGTACGAGCAGTACTTC. The chain links TRBV5-1 to TRBJ2-7; D call uncertain. This CDR3 spans 14 amino acids. Trimming cost V 0 bases and J 4 bases, with 11 bases left between them. Germline-derived CDR1 and CDR2 are SGHRS and YFSETQ.

This clonotype occurred many times. The chain carries TRBV12-3 or TRBV12-4 and TRBJ2-5; TRBD2 agrees at 11 bases. This CDR3 contains 16 residues. After removal of 4 bases from V and 5 bases from J, the junction contained 9 bases not matched to a gene. The CDR3 protein is CASSSMALAGVETQYF. In nucleotides, the CDR3 is TGTGCCAGCAGTTCCATGGCACTAGCGGGAGTTGAGACCCAGTACTTC.

This chain connects TRBV28 to TRBJ2-7; 13 bases align to TRBD2. Germline CDR1 and CDR2: MDHEN and SYDVKM. The V segment lost 5 bases and the J segment 2 bases; nucleotides outside the gene matches: 6. This CDR3 is 16 amino acids long. CDR3 coding DNA: TGTGCCAGCAGTCAAGGACTAGCGGGAGCTACCTACGAGCAGTACTTC. Translating gives CASSQGLAGATYEQYF. Complete variable domain (other parts from reference TRBV28 and TRBJ2-7): DVKVTQSSRYLVKRTGEKVFLECVQDMDHENMFWYRQDPGLGLRLIYFSYDVKMKEKGDIPEGYSVSREKKERFSLILESASTNQTSMYLCASSQGLAGATYEQYFGPGTRLTVT.

This clonotype was detected once. The rearrangement links TRBV18 to TRBJ2-7, with 11 bases identical to TRBD1. The germline CDR1 and CDR2 sequences are KGHSH and LQKENI. The CDR3 spans 15 residues. The V gene end was trimmed by 1 base and the J gene end by 5 bases; junction bases not matched to a gene: 4. The CDR3 region has the DNA TGTGCCAGCTCACCACGAGGGACAGGGGGGGACGAGCAGTACTTC. Its protein is CASSPRGTGGDEQYF.

V gene TRBV20-1 combines with J gene TRBJ2-2, with 9 bases identical to TRBD2. V gave up 0 bases and J gave up 4 bases; unmatched junction bases: 9. The CDR3 is made up of 17 amino acids. CDR1 is DFQATT and CDR2 is SNEGSKA in the germline V gene (reference sequence). CDR3 bases: TGCAGTGCTAGAGATCTTCGGCGGGAGGGCCTCACCGGGGAGCTGTTTTTT. Translating it yields CSARDLRREGLTGELFF.

This clonotype has just a few counts. The chain couples TRBV2 to TRBJ1-2; D gene uncertain. The CDR3 consists of 11 residues. Germline CDR1 and CDR2: SNHLY and FYNNEI. Trimming pared 3 bases from V and 4 bases from J, leaving 3 bases between. DNA for the CDR3: TGTGCCAGCAGTGACATCTATGGCTACACCTTC. It specifies CASSDIYGYTF.

The CDR3 sequence: CASSLDPGSNYEQYF. The CDR3 DNA sequence: TGTGCCAGCAGCTTAGATCCCGGGAGTAACTACGAGCAGTACTTC. The gene calls are TRBV7-2 and TRBJ2-7; a possible D gene is TRBD2 (6 bases). CDR3 length equals 15 residues. CDR1 and CDR2 (germline): SGHTA, FQGNSA. V was trimmed by 1 base and J by 3 bases, leaving 13 bases between them.

This chain links TRBV6-1 with TRBJ1-1; TRBD1 matches 7 bases. V shed 6 bases, J shed 11 bases, and the junction held 12 bases outside the gene matches. Germline V gives CDR1 MNHNS, CDR2 SASEGT. This CDR3 has 13 amino acids. CDR3 amino acids: CASSSTGAARAFF. Here the CDR3 DNA reads TGTGCCAGCAGCAGCACAGGGGCGGCGAGGGCTTTCTTT.

This clonotype was counted between two and nine times. The J gene is TRBJ2-1, the V gene TRBV20-1; TRBD2 matches 12 bases. The germline V gene has CDR1 DFQATT and CDR2 SNEGSKA (reference sequence). This CDR3 spans 15 amino acids. V lost 1 base and J lost 5; bases outside the gene matches: 3. The CDR3 here is CSARGSSGRDNEQFF. The CDR3 DNA reads TGCAGTGCTAGAGGTTCTAGCGGGAGGGACAATGAGCAGTTCTTC.

This clonotype was observed a single time. The J gene is TRBJ2-1, the V gene TRBV20-1; 9 positions match TRBD1. Per the germline V gene, CDR1 is DFQATT and CDR2 is SNEGSKA (reference sequence). V trimming: 4 bases; J trimming: 2 bases; junction bases outside the gene matches: 6. This CDR3 has 15 residues. Here the CDR3 DNA reads TGCAGTGCTACACCGGGACAGGGCGCCTACAATGAGCAGTTCTTC. This gives the protein CSATPGQGAYNEQFF.